This is a list of T cell receptor beta chains from one sample in a study of shared clonotypes between healthy human individuals. Method: immunoSEQ multiplex PCR; TCRdb's copy keeps in-frame clones and lacks some. The sample contains about 640,000 clones, more than 70% of which appear only once. Sequencing was carried out using memory CD4+ T cells sorted from blood. The receptors here all came from a woman in her twenties or thirties in good health. CDR3s include the opening cysteine and the closing phenylalanine or tryptophan. Fields, in order: J gene, V gene, CDR3 protein.

TRBJ2-3	TRBV19	CATSPADSTDTQYF
TRBJ2-5	TRBV20-1	CSARELETQYF
TRBJ1-4	TRBV7-9	CASSFGGRNNEKLFF
TRBJ2-7	TRBV5-1	CASSLGGQGYEQYF
TRBJ2-5	TRBV19	CASTTTSGSRETQYF
TRBJ1-1	TRBV11-3	CASSLGGDTEAFF
TRBJ1-5	TRBV12-5	CASGWTGQPQHF
TRBJ2-7	TRBV4-2	CASSPDRKEQYF
TRBJ2-3	TRBV10-1	CASSELSGFPDTQYF
TRBJ1-3	TRBV28	CASSFVGPRNTIYF
TRBJ1-1	TRBV5-1	CASSSDSSNTEAFF
TRBJ2-5	TRBV5-4	CASSWTGQGASGETQYF
TRBJ2-4	TRBV27	CASSPLTSLAKNIQYF
TRBJ2-5	TRBV28	CASRRTSGVRTQYF
TRBJ1-2	TRBV28	CASSSPGRQNYGYTF
TRBJ1-1	TRBV30	CAGRGMIAEAFF
TRBJ2-2	TRBV28	CASGSFLEAGELFF
TRBJ2-3	TRBV7-9	CASSSVGQSTDTQYF
TRBJ1-1	TRBV11-2	CASSLVFSTEAFF
TRBJ2-5	TRBV5-1	CASSLGQVKETQYF
TRBJ1-4	TRBV6-5	CASGMTATNEKLFF
TRBJ1-4	TRBV18	CASSPRGGGTNEKLFF
TRBJ1-2	TRBV28	CASSLNRDSGYTF
TRBJ1-1	TRBV27	CASSLGHQNTEAFF
TRBJ1-1	TRBV7-8	CASGRGGFGGAFF
TRBJ2-5	TRBV11-2	CASSLNQETQYF
TRBJ2-2	TRBV29-1	CSGRDRENGELFF
TRBJ1-1	TRBV11-2	CASSTQRNTEAFF
TRBJ1-4	TRBV5-1	CASSLGITNEKLFF
TRBJ1-3	TRBV9	CASSQRLGGNTIYF
TRBJ1-1	TRBV6-5	CASSYSGQGNTEAFF
TRBJ1-1	TRBV28	CASSSGQLMNTEAFF
TRBJ1-6	TRBV30	CAWRRVSSYNSPLHF
TRBJ1-2	TRBV29-1	CSVQGKDYGYTF
TRBJ2-2	TRBV6-4	CASLRGQLNTGELFF
TRBJ2-7	TRBV9	CASSSGLAGVSYEQYF
TRBJ1-5	TRBV7-3	CASSLTDPSGGSNQPQHF
TRBJ2-6	TRBV4-1	CASSQESGGAFIGGANVLTF
TRBJ2-3	TRBV13	CASRRTSGINTQYF
TRBJ1-2	TRBV28	CASSRDRGAYGYTF
TRBJ1-1	TRBV15	CATSRVDSRYMNTEAFF
TRBJ1-4	TRBV30	CAWSGQGGEKLFF
TRBJ2-7	TRBV29-1	CSVRTGGYEQYF
TRBJ2-7	TRBV14	CASSQAGTSYEQYF
TRBJ2-7	TRBV10-3	CATSPGTVYEQYF
TRBJ2-2	TRBV5-1	CASAPENTGELFF
TRBJ2-3	TRBV2	CASSSGASGYTDTQYF
TRBJ1-1	TRBV19	CASSYPTGGNTEAFF
TRBJ2-7	TRBV2	CASTLIGKSSYEQYF
TRBJ1-1	TRBV18	CASSPGEDTEAFF
TRBJ2-1	TRBV7-9	CASSFNTHGVHNEQFF
TRBJ2-3	TRBV6-4	CASSVSGGTDTQYF
TRBJ2-7	TRBV7-2	CASSLVGDVSYEQYF
TRBJ1-4	TRBV21-1	CASSNHPQGQNEKLFF
TRBJ1-1	TRBV5-1	CASSIDRYTEAFF
TRBJ2-2	TRBV4-2	CASNKAPPPGELFF
TRBJ2-1	TRBV18	CASSRPQGKQFF